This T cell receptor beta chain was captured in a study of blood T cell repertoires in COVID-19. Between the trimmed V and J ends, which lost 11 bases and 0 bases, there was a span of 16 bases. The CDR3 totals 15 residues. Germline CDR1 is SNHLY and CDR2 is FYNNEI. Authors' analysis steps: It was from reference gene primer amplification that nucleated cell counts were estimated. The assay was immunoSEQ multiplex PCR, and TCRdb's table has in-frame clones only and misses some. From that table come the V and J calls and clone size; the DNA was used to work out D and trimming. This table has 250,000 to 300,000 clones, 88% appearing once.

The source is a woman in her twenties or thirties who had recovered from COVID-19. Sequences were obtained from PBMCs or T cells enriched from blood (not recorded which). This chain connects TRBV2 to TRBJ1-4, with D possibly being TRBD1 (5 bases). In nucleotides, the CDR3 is TGTGCCCTGATGGGGGGTGATGCAACTAATGAAAAACTGTTTTTT. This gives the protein CALMGGDATNEKLFF.